This T cell receptor beta chain was profiled in a study of OX40 agonist ivuxolimab in advanced cancers. Study as a whole: Of the patients, three showed partial responses, one with hepatocellular carcinoma and two with cutaneous melanoma.

Of note for this clone: The antigen remains unidentified.

Sequenced by immunoSEQ multiplex PCR; TCRdb stores in-frame clones only, minus some. The sample records under 75,000 clones, roughly 84% being singletons. Study-level findings and limits: Dosing at 0.1 to 3.0 mg/kg was accompanied by clonal expansion of CD4+ and CD8+ blood T cells by week 6.

The trim removed 8 bases at V and 0 bases at J, leaving 6 bases unmatched. This CDR3 comprises 15 residues. Specimen: CD4+ or CD8+ T cells sorted from blood, collected in a trial of the OX40 agonist ivuxolimab. The rearrangement uses TRBV23-1 and TRBJ2-1, with TRBD1 matching 8 bases. TRBV23-1 is recorded as an ORF, its role being uncertain. This TCR was recovered from an adult with an advanced solid tumor such as melanoma, head and neck, liver or kidney cancer. The CDR3 is CASRNRGSSYNEQFF. The DNA of the CDR3 is TGCGCCAGCCGGAACAGGGGGAGCTCCTACAATGAGCAGTTCTTC.